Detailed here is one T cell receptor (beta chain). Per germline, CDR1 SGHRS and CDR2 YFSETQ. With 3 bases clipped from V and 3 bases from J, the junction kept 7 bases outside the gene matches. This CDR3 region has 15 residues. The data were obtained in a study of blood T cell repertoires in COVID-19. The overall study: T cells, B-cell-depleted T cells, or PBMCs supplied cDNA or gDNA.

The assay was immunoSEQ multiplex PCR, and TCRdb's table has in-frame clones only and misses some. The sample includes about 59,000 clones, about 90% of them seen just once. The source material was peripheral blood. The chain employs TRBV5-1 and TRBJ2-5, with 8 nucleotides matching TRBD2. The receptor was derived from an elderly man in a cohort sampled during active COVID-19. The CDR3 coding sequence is TGCGCCAGCAGCTCATCCCCGGGACTAGAAGAGACCCAGTACTTC. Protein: CASSSSPGLEETQYF.